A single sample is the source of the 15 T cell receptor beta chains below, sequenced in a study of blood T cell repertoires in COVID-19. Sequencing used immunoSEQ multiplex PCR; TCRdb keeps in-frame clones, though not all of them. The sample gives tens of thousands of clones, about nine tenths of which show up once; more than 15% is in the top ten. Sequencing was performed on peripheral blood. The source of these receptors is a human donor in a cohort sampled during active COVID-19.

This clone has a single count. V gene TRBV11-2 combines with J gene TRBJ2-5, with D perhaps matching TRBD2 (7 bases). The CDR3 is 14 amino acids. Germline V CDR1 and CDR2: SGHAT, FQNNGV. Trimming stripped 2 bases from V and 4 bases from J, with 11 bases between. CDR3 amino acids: CASSLRGAGETQYF. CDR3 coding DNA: TGTGCCAGCAGCTTACGGGGGGCTGGAGAGACCCAGTACTTC.

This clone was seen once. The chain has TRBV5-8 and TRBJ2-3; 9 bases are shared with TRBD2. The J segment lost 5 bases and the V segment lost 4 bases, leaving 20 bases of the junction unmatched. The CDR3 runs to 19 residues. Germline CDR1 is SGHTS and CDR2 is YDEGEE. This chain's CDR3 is CASSQPWGLARAAQDTQYF. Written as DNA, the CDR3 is TGTGCCAGCAGCCAACCCTGGGGACTAGCTCGGGCGGCACAAGATACGCAGTATTTT. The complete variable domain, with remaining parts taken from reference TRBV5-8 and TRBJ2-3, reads EAGVTQSPTHLIKTRGQQATLRCSPISGHTSVYWYQQALGLGLQFLLWYDEGEERNRGNFPPRFSGRQFPNYSSELNVNALELEDSALYLCASSQPWGLARAAQDTQYFGPGTRLTVL.

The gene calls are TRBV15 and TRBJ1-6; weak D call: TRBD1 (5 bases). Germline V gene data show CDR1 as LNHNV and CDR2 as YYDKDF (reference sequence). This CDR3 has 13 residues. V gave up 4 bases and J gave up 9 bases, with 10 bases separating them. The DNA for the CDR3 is TGTGCCACCAGCACGGAAAGGGGTTCACCCCTCCACTTT. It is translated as CATSTERGSPLHF. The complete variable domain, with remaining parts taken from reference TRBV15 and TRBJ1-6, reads DAMVIQNPRYQVTQFGKPVTLSCSQTLNHNVMYWYQQKSSQAPKLLFHYYDKDFNNEADTPDNFQSRRPNTSFCFLDIRSPGLGDTAMYLCATSTERGSPLHFGNGTRLTVT.

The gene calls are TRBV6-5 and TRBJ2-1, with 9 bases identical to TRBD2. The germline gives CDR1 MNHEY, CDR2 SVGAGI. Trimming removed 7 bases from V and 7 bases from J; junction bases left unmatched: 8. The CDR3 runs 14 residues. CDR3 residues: CASTPSGAGNEQFF. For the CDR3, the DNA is TGTGCCAGCACACCTAGCGGGGCAGGGAATGAGCAGTTCTTC.

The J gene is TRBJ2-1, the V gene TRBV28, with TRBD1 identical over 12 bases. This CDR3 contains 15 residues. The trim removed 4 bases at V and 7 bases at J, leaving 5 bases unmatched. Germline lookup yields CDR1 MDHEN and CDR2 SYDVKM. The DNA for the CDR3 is TGTGCCAGCAGTTCGGGGACAGGGGGCTCGAATGAGCAGTTCTTC. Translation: CASSSGTGGSNEQFF.

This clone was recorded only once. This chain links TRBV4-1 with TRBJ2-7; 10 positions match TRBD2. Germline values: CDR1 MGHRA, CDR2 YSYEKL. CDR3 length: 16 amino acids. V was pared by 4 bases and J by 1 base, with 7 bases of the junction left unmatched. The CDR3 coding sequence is TGCGCCAGCAGCCTGGGCGAGCGGGGGGGATCCTACGAGCAGTACTTC. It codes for CASSLGERGGSYEQYF.

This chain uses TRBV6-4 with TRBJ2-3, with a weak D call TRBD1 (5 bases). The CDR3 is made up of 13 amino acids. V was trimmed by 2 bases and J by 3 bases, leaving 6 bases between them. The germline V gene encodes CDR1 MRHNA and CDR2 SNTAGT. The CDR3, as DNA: TGTGCCAGCAGTGACGACAGAACAGATACGCAGTATTTT. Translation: CASSDDRTDTQYF.

CDR3 in DNA: TGTGCCAGCAGCTCAGGGGTGGGAAACACCATATATTTT. It yields the protein CASSSGVGNTIYF. The chain joins TRBV5-4 to TRBJ1-3, with TRBD1 as a possible D gene (6 bases). Germline lookup yields CDR1 SGHNT and CDR2 YYREEE (reference sequence). The length of the CDR3 is 13 residues. V dropped 3 bases and J dropped 4 bases, with 8 bases sitting between them.

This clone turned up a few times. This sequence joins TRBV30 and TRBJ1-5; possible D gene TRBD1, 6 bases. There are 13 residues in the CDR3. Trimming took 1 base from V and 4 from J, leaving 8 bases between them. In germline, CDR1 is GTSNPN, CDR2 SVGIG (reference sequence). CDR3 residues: CAWSGQVNQPQHF. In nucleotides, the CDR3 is TGTGCCTGGAGTGGACAGGTGAATCAGCCCCAGCATTTT.

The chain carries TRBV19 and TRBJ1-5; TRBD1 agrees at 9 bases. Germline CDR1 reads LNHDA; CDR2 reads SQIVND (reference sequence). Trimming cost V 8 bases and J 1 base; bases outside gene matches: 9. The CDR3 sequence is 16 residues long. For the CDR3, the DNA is TGTGCCAGTTCCCTATCCGGGACAGGGAGCAATCAGCCCCAGCATTTT. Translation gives CASSLSGTGSNQPQHF.

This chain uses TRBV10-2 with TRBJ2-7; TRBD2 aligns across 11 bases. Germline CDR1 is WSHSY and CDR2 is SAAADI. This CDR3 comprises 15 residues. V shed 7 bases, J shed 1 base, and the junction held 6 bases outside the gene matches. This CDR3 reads CASNPGTSGSYEQYF. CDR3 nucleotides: TGCGCCAGCAATCCCGGGACTAGCGGTTCCTACGAGCAGTACTTC.

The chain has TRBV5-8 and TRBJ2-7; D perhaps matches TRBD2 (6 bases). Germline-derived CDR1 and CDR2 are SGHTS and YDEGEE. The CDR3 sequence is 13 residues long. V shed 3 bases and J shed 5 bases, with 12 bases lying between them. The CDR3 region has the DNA TGTGCCAGCAGCTCCGCGGGGAAGGACGAGCAGTACTTC. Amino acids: CASSSAGKDEQYF.

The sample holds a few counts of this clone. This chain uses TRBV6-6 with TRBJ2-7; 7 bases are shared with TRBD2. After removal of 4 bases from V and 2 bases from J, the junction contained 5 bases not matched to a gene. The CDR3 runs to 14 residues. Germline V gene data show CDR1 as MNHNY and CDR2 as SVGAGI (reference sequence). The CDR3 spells CASSSPAGAYEQYF. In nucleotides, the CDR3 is TGTGCCAGCAGTTCCCCGGCGGGGGCCTACGAGCAGTACTTC.

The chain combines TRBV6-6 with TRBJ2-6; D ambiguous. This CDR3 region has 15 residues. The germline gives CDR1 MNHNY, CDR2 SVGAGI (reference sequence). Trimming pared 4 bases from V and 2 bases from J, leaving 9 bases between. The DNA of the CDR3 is TGTGCCAGCAGTTCCAGTGGTGCTGGGGCCAACGTCCTGACTTTC. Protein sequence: CASSSSGAGANVLTF.

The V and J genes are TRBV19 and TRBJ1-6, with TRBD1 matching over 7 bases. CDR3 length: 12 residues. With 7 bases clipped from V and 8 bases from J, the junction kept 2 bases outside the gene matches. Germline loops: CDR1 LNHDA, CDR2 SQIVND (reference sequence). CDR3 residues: CASKGAYSPLHF. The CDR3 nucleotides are TGTGCCAGTAAGGGGGCTTATTCACCCCTCCACTTT.